This entry lists 8 T cell receptor beta chains sequenced from one sample in a study of T cells in Graves' hyperthyroidism and ophthalmopathy. RNA transcripts served as the template for amplifying TCR beta CDR3 regions. RT-PCR in the first round (using the HTBI primer set) targeted the TCR CDR3. Using its own MiXCR run on the multiplex PCR reads, TCRdb lists one record per CDR3 protein. Here the sample spans approximately 590,000 distinct CDR3 sequences, more than 45% being singletons. The sample taken for sequencing was peripheral blood or thyroid tissue (not recorded which). The receptors derive from a woman between 18 and 29 years old with Graves' hyperthyroidism.

This clonotype was detected a few times. V gene TRBV7-9 combines with J gene TRBJ2-2; maybe TRBD1 (5 bases). V shed 2 bases and J shed 8 bases, with 12 bases lying between them. The CDR3 is 14 residues long. CDR1 is SEHNR and CDR2 is FQNEAQ in the germline V gene (reference sequence). The CDR3 coding sequence is TGTGCCAGCAGCTTACAGGGTGATGCGGGGGAGCTGTTTTTT. It translates to CASSLQGDAGELFF.

This clonotype turned up a few times. The CDR3 DNA reads as TGTGCCACCAGCAGAAGGGGCAGCGGAGAGACCCAGTACTTC. The encoded protein is CATSRRGSGETQYF. The gene calls are TRBV15 and TRBJ2-5; possibly TRBD1 or TRBD2 for D (5 bases each). The CDR3 has 14 residues. The germline V gene encodes CDR1 LNHNV and CDR2 YYDKDF (reference sequence). The ends were cut back, 2 bases at V and 4 bases at J, with 11 bases in the middle.

J is TRBJ1-2 and V is TRBV10-3; D is undetermined. V was cut by 4 bases and J by 6 bases, with 9 bases left in between. CDR3 length: 12 residues. CDR1 and CDR2 (germline): ENHRY, SYGVKD. CDR3: CAISGAGDGYTF. The DNA of the CDR3 is TGTGCCATCAGTGGGGCAGGCGATGGCTACACCTTC.

The chain links TRBV2 to TRBJ1-6; the D is unclear. The CDR3 loop spans 16 amino acids. Germline V lookup: CDR1 SNHLY, CDR2 FYNNEI. Trimming removed 5 bases at V and 0 bases at J, with 11 bases between. CDR3 DNA: TGTGCCAGCAGTTTCGAGTTGAGCTCCTATAATTCACCCCTCCACTTT. Residues: CASSFELSSYNSPLHF.

The chain is built from TRBV13 and TRBJ2-7; 14 nucleotides line up with TRBD2. The V segment lost 4 bases and the J segment 5 bases; nucleotides outside the gene matches: 10. Germline CDR1 reads PRHDT; CDR2 reads FYEKMQ (reference sequence). CDR3 length equals 17 residues. The CDR3: CASSSQGLAGAPDEQYF. The CDR3 DNA reads TGTGCCAGCAGCTCCCAGGGACTAGCGGGAGCCCCGGACGAGCAGTACTTC. Filled out from reference TRBV13 and TRBJ2-7, the complete variable domain reads AAGVIQSPRHLIKEKRETATLKCYPIPRHDTVYWYQQGPGQDPQFLISFYEKMQSDKGSIPDRFSAQQFSDYHSELNMSSLELGDSALYFCASSSQGLAGAPDEQYFGPGTRLTVT.

The rearrangement joins TRBV7-4 to TRBJ2-2; D unresolved. Germline V gives CDR1 SGHVT, CDR2 SQSDAQ. The length of the CDR3 is 12 residues. Trimming took 4 bases from V and 8 from J, leaving 8 bases between them. The CDR3 loop is CASSSPRGELFF. CDR3 nucleotide sequence: TGTGCCAGCAGCTCCCCAAGGGGGGAGCTGTTTTTT.

The rearrangement joins TRBV14 to TRBJ1-6; no definite D call. Trimming stripped 0 bases from V and 0 bases from J, with 9 bases between. This CDR3 contains 17 residues. Germline V gene data show CDR1 as SGHDN and CDR2 as FVKESK. CDR3 sequence (DNA): TGTGCCAGCAGCCAAGACGCAGGTAGCTCCTATAATTCACCCCTCCACTTT. Its translation: CASSQDAGSSYNSPLHF.

As for this clonotype: This may come from a read error, since a much larger clone is one base off. J is TRBJ2-5 and V is TRBV24-1; 10 nucleotides agree with TRBD2. CDR1 KGHDR and CDR2 SFDVKD come from the germline V gene. The V gene end was trimmed by 2 bases and the J gene end by 9 bases; junction bases not matched to a gene: 14. The CDR3 is 17 amino acids. In DNA, the CDR3 is TGTGCCACCAGTGATTACCACCCGACTAGCGGGCTGGAGGCCCAGTACTTC. Amino acids: CATSDYHPTSGLEAQYF.